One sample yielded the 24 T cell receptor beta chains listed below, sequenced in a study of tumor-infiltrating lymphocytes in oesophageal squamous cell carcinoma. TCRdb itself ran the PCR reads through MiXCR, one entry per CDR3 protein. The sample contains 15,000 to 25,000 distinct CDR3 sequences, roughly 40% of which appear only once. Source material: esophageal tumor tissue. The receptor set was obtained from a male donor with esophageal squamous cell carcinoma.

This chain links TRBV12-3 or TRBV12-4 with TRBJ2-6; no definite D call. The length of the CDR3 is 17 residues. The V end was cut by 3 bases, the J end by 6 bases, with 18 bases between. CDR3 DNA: TGTGCCAGCAGTTTCTTGGGAACGACGGTGCTGGCCAACGTCCTGACTTTC. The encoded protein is CASSFLGTTVLANVLTF.

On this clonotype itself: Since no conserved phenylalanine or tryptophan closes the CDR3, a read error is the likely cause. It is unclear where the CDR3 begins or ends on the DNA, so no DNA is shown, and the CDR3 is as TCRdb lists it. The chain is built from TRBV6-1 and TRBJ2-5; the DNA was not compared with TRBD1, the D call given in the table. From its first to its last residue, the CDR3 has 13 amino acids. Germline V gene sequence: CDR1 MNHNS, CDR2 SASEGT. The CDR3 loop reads CAVGKGYGYTFGS.

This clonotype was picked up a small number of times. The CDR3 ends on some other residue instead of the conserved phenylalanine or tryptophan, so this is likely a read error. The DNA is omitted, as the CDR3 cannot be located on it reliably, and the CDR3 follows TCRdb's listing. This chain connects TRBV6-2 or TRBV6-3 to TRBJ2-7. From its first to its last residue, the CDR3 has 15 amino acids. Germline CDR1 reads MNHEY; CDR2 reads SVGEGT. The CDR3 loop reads CASSGSVASGYTFGS.

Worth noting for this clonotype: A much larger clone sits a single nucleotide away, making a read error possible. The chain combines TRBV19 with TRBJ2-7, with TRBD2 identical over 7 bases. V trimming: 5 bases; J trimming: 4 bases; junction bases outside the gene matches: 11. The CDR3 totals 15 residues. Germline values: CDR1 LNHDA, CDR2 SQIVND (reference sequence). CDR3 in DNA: TGTGCCAGTAGTCACAGCTGGGGGGGTGGGTACGAGCAGTACTTC. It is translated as CASSHSWGGGYEQYF. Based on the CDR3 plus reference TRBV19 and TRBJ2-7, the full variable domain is DGGITQSPKYLFRKEGQNVTLSCEQNLNHDAMYWYRQDPGQGLRLIYYSQIVNDFQKGDIAEGYSVSREKKESFPLTVTSAQKNPTAFYLCASSHSWGGGYEQYFGPGTRLTVT.

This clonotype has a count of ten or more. The DNA for the CDR3 is TGTGCCAGCACCCCTAGCACAGATACGCAGTATTTT. This codes for CASTPSTDTQYF. The chain joins TRBV6-1 to TRBJ2-3; the D is unclear. With 7 bases removed from V and 0 bases from J, the gap between germline ends came to 5 bases. This CDR3 has 12 amino acids. CDR1 is MNHNS and CDR2 is SASEGT in the germline V gene.

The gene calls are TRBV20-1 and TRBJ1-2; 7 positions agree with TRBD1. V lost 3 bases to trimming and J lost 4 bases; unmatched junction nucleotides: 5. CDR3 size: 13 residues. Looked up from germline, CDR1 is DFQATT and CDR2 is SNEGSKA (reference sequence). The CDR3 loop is CSASLGQTYGYTF. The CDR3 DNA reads TGCAGTGCTAGTTTGGGACAGACCTATGGCTACACCTTC.

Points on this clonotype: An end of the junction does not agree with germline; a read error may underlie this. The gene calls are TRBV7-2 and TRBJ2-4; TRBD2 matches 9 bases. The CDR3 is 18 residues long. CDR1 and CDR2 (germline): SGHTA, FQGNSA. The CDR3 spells CASSLVPSAGGLNSPLHF. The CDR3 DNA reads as TGTGCCAGCAGCTTAGTGCCCTCCGCGGGGGGGCTTAATTCACCCCTCCACTTC. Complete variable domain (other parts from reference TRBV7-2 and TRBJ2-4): GAGVSQSPSNKVTEKGKDVELRCDPISGHTALYWYRQSLGQGLEFLIYFQGNSAPDKSGLPSDRFSAERTGGSVSTLTIQRTQQEDSAVYLCASSLVPSAGGLNSPLHFGAGTRLSVL.

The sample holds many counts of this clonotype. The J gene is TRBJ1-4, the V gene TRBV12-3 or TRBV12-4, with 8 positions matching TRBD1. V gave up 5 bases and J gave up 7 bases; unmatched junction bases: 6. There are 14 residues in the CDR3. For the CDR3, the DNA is TGTGCCAGCAGTCCGCAGGGGGCGGGTGAAAAACTGTTTTTT. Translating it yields CASSPQGAGEKLFF.

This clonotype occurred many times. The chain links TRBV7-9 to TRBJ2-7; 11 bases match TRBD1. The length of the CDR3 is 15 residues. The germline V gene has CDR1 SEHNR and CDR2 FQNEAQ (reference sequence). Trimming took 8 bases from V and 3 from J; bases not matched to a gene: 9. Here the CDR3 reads CASGQGARGFYEQYF. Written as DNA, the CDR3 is TGTGCCAGCGGACAGGGGGCGCGGGGGTTCTACGAGCAGTACTTC.

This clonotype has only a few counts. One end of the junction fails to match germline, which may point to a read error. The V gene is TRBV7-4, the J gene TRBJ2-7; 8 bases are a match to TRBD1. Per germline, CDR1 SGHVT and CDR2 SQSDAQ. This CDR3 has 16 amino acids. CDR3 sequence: CASSFPPGTGSYEQYF. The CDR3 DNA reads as TGTGCCAGCAGCTTCCCCCCCGGGACAGGCTCCTACGAGCAGTACTTT.

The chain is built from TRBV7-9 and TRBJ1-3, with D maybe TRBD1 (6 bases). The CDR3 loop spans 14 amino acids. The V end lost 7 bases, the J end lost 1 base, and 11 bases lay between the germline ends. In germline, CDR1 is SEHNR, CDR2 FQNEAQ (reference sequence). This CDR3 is CASTRDRSGNTIYF. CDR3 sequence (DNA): TGTGCCAGCACCCGAGACAGGTCTGGAAACACCATATATTTT. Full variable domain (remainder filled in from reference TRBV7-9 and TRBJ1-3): DTGVSQNPRHKITKRGQNVTFRCDPISEHNRLYWYRQTLGQGPEFLTYFQNEAQLEKSRLLSDRFSAERPKGSFSTLEIQRTEQGDSAMYLCASTRDRSGNTIYFGEGSWLTVV.

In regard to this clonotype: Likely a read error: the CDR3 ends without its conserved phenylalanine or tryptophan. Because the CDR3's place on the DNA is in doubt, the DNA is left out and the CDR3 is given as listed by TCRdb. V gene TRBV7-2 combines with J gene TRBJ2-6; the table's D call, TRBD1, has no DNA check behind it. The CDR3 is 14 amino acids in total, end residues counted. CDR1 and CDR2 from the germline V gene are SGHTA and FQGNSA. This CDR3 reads CASSVGWGEQYFGA.

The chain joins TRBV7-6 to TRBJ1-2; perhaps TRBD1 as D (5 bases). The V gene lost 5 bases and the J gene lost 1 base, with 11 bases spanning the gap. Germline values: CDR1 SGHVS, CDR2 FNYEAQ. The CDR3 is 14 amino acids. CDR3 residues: CASSHGDVNYGYTF. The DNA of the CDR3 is TGTGCCAGCAGCCATGGGGACGTTAACTATGGCTACACCTTC.

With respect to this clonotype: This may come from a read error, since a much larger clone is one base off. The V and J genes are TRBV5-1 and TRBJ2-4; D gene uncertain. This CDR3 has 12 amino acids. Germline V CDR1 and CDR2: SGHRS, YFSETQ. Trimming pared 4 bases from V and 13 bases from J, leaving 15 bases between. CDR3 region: CASSATYNEQYF. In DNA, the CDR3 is TGCGCCAGCAGCGCCACGTACAATGAGCAGTACTTC. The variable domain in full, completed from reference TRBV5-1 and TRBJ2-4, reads KAGVTQTPRYLIKTRGQQVTLSCSPISGHRSVSWYQQTPGQGLQFLFEYFSETQRNKGNFPGRFSGRQFSNSRSEMNVSTLELGDSALYLCASSATYNEQYFGAGTRLSVL.

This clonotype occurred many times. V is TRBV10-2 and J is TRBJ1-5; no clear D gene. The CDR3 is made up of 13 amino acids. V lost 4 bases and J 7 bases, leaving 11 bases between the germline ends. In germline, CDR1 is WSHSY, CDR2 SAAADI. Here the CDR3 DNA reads TGCGCCAGCAGTGGAGGGTATGGACAGCCCCAGCATTTT. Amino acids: CASSGGYGQPQHF.

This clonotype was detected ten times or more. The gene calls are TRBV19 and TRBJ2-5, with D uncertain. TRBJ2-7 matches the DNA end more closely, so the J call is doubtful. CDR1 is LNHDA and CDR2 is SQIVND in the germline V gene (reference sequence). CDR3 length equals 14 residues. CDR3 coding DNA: TGTGCCAGTAGTATTCAGGCAGGTCCAGGCGAGCAGTACTTC. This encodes CASSIQAGPGEQYF.

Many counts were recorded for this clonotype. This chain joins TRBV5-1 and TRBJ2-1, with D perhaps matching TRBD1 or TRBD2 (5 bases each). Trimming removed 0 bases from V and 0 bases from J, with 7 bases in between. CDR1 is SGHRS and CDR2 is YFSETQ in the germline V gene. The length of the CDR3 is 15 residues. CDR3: CASSLDGGSYNEQFF. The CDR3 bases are TGCGCCAGCAGCTTGGATGGGGGCTCCTACAATGAGCAGTTCTTC.

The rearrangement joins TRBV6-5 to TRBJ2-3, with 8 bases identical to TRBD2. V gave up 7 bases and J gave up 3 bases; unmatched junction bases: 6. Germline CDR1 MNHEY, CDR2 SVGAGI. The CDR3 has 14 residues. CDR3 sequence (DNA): TGTGCCAGCAAAGATAGCGGGACTACAGATACGCAGTATTTT. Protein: CASKDSGTTDTQYF.

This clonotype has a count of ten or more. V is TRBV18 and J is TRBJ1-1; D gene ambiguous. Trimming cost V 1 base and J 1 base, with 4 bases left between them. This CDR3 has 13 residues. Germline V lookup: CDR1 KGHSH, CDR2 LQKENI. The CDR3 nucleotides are TGTGCCAGCTCACCACGAGAGAACACTGAAGCTTTCTTT. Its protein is CASSPRENTEAFF.

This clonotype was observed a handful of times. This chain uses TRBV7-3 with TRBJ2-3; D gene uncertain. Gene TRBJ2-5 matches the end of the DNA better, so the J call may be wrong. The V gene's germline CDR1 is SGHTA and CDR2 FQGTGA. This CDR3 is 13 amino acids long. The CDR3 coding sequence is TGTGCCAGCAGCCGCAACCCCCAAGAGACCCAGTACTTC. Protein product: CASSRNPQETQYF.

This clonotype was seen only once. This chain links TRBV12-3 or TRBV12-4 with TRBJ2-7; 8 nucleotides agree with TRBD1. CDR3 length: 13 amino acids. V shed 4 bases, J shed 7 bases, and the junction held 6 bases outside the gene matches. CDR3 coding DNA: TGTGCCAGCAGTTCCGGGACAGGACATGAGCAGTACTTC. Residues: CASSSGTGHEQYF.

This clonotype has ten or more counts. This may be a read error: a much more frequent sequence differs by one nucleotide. CDR3 sequence reads: CASSLSGPIYNEQYF. In DNA, the CDR3 is TGTGCCAGCAGCTTGAGCGGACCCATCTACAATGAGCAGTACTTC. The chain is built from TRBV11-3 and TRBJ2-7; weak D call: TRBD2 (5 bases). The CDR3 sequence is 15 residues long. Germline V CDR1 and CDR2: SGHNT, YENEEA. The V and J ends lost 3 bases and 7 bases respectively, with 19 bases between them.

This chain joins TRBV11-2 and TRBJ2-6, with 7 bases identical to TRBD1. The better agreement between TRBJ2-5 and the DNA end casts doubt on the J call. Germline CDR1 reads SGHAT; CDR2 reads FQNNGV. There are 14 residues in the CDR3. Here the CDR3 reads CASSAPGQLKTQYF. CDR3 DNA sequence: TGTGCCAGCAGCGCGCCGGGACAGCTAAAGACCCAGTACTTC.

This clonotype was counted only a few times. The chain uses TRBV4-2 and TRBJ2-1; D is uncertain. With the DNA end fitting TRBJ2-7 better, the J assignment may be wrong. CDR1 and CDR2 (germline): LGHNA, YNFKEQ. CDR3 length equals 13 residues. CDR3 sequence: CASSHRNGYEQYF. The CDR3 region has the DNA TGTGCCAGCAGCCACCGAAACGGGTACGAGCAGTACTTC.